A selection of T cell receptor beta chains follows, all from one sample in a study of blood T cell repertoires in COVID-19. The protocol was immunoSEQ multiplex PCR, while the TCRdb copy is restricted to in-frame clones and leaves out a portion. The sample lists around 210,000 clones, around 89% seen once, with over 7% in the top ten. The sample consisted of PBMCs or T cells enriched from blood (not recorded which). The origin of the receptors is a woman aged 18-29 years who had recovered from COVID-19. Each CDR3 is given with its conserved first and last residue. A D gene is named only where the DNA matches it firmly. Clone size is given for some rows only: seen once, a few or many times, or a class if the clone is expanded.

v_gene	abundance	j_gene	d_gene	CDR3nt	CDR3aa
TRBV3-1/TRBV3-2	-	TRBJ1-6	-	TGTGCCAGCAGCCAAGAACTCCCAGGGAATTCACCCCTCCACTTT	CASSQELPGNSPLHF
TRBV6-1	-	TRBJ2-7	TRBD1	TGTGCCAGCAGTGAACTGGACAGGGCTCCCTCCGAGCAGTACTTC	CASSELDRAPSEQYF
TRBV19	-	TRBJ1-1	-	TGTGCCAGTAGTAAATCCGCGGGCTCGAAGACTGAAGCTTTCTTT	CASSKSAGSKTEAFF
TRBV28	once	TRBJ2-7	-	TGTGCCAGCAGTTTACGTGGTTTGACATACGAGCAGTACTTC	CASSLRGLTYEQYF
TRBV6-5	-	TRBJ2-3	TRBD2	TGTGCCAGCCGTTGGGACTACACAGATACGCAGTATTTT	CASRWDYTDTQYF
TRBV4-1	-	TRBJ2-5	-	TGCGCCAGCAGCCAAGATTCAAATCAAGAGACCCAGTACTTC	CASSQDSNQETQYF
TRBV7-9	-	TRBJ2-5	-	TGTGCCAGCAGCGGGCAGGGAAAGGGACTTTACCAAGAGACCCAGTACTTC	CASSGQGKGLYQETQYF
TRBV4-1	-	TRBJ1-4	-	TGCGCCAGCAGCCAAGAATTCGGAAAACTGTTTTTT	CASSQEFGKLFF
TRBV28	-	TRBJ1-3	-	TGTGCCAGCAGTTTTTCAGGGCCCCCCTCTGGAAACACCATATATTTT	CASSFSGPPSGNTIYF
TRBV5-1	-	TRBJ1-1	-	TGCGCCAGCAGCTTGGCCGACACTGAAGCTTTCTTT	CASSLADTEAFF
TRBV6-2/TRBV6-3	-	TRBJ1-6	TRBD1	TGTGCCAGCAGTTACACCGCAGGGACAGGGGAAAGCTCCTATAATTCACCCCTCCACTTT	CASSYTAGTGESSYNSPLHF
TRBV27	few	TRBJ1-1	-	TGTGCCAGCAGTTTATGGAATCAGGGGCGCTACACTGAAGCTTTCTTT	CASSLWNQGRYTEAFF
TRBV2	-	TRBJ1-2	-	TGTGCCAGCAGAACCGACATTAACTATGGCTACACCTTC	CASRTDINYGYTF
TRBV24-1	-	TRBJ2-1	TRBD1	TGTGCCACCAGTGAGAAAAACAGGGGGCGGTCTTACAATGAGCAGTTCTTC	CATSEKNRGRSYNEQFF
TRBV21-1	once	TRBJ2-1	-	TGTGCCAGCACCACCAACACTAGCGGGGGATACAATGAGCAGTTCTTC	CASTTNTSGGYNEQFF
TRBV19	once	TRBJ1-1	TRBD1	TGTGCCAGTACTTTGGACAGGGGGAACACTGAAGCTTTCTTT	CASTLDRGNTEAFF
TRBV5-4	-	TRBJ2-1	-	TGTGCCAGCAGCCACAGATCGAGCTCCTACAATGAGCAGTTCTTC	CASSHRSSSYNEQFF
TRBV5-1	-	TRBJ2-6	TRBD2	TGCGCCAGCAGCTTGGCTAGCGGGGCCCTCTCTGGGGCCAACGTCCTGACTTTC	CASSLASGALSGANVLTF
TRBV4-1	-	TRBJ2-3	-	TGCGCCAGCAGCCAAGTCCGGTTGTTGGGCACAGATACGCAGTATTTT	CASSQVRLLGTDTQYF
TRBV18	few	TRBJ1-5	TRBD1	TGTGCCAGCTCAGTGGACAGGGGGCACAATCAGCCCCAGCATTTT	CASSVDRGHNQPQHF
TRBV10-3	-	TRBJ2-1	TRBD1	TGTGCCATCAGGAATACAGGGGGCAAGGCCCAACGCTCCTACAATGAGCAGTTCTTC	CAIRNTGGKAQRSYNEQFF
TRBV7-9	few	TRBJ1-6	TRBD1	TGTGCCAGCAGCTTAGTTCAGGGGGATTCACCCCTCCACTTT	CASSLVQGDSPLHF
TRBV9	-	TRBJ1-6	TRBD1	TGTGCCAGCAGCGTAGGGGCAGGGGGCGGCAATTCACCCCTCCACTTT	CASSVGAGGGNSPLHF
TRBV3-1/TRBV3-2	-	TRBJ1-6	-	TGTGCCAGCAGCTATATGGACATTGCCTCACCCCTCCACTTT	CASSYMDIASPLHF
TRBV7-9	-	TRBJ1-4	-	TGTGCCAGCAGCTTATTAGCAGCTATTAATGAAAAACTGTTTTTT	CASSLLAAINEKLFF
TRBV5-4	-	TRBJ2-2	TRBD1	TGTGCCAGCAGCTCAGACAGGGCCCGGGAGCTGTTTTTT	CASSSDRARELFF
TRBV7-6	-	TRBJ2-2	-	TGTGCCAGCAGCCCGGTCGGAGGGGCGACCGGGGAGCTGTTTTTT	CASSPVGGATGELFF
TRBV6-1	-	TRBJ1-3	-	TGTGCCAGCAGTGAATATGGGACAGGAAACACCATATATTTT	CASSEYGTGNTIYF
TRBV30	-	TRBJ1-5	-	TGTGCCTGGAGTGTCAGGGGCAATCAGCCCCAGCATTTT	CAWSVRGNQPQHF
TRBV27	-	TRBJ1-2	-	TGTGCCAGCACTCCGGACAAAGGCTACACCTTC	CASTPDKGYTF
TRBV7-2	-	TRBJ2-3	TRBD1	TGTGCCAGCAGCTCCAGGGGGTGGATCACAGATACGCAGTATTTT	CASSSRGWITDTQYF
TRBV29-1	-	TRBJ2-1	-	TGCAGCGTTGAACCGAACAGGGGGAGGGGTGAGCAGTTCTTC	CSVEPNRGRGEQFF
TRBV3-1/TRBV3-2	-	TRBJ1-1	-	TGTGCCAGCAGCCAAGGGGGGGGGACGAACACTGAAGCTTTCTTT	CASSQGGGTNTEAFF
TRBV5-1	few	TRBJ1-6	-	TGCGCCAGCAGCTTGGGGGTGCAGGGTTCACCCCTCCACTTT	CASSLGVQGSPLHF
TRBV28	-	TRBJ1-2	TRBD1	TGTGCCAGCAGTTTAACCGGGACAGCTGGCTACACCTTC	CASSLTGTAGYTF
TRBV6-1	-	TRBJ2-4	-	TGTGCCAGCAGTGACCCCGGGGGTATAGACATTCAGTACTTC	CASSDPGGIDIQYF
TRBV7-2	-	TRBJ1-6	TRBD1	TGTGCCAGCAGCTTAGTGGGGACAGGGGATTCACCCCTCCACTTT	CASSLVGTGDSPLHF
TRBV5-1	-	TRBJ1-3	-	TGCGCCAGCAGCCCCGAGGTCAGCGGAAACACCATATATTTT	CASSPEVSGNTIYF
TRBV27	-	TRBJ2-3	-	TGTGCCAGCAACCGTGCGGGGAAAGGCACAGATACGCAGTATTTT	CASNRAGKGTDTQYF
TRBV11-2	-	TRBJ1-5	-	TGTGCCAGCAGCTTAGATAGCGCACAACAGCCCCAGCATTTT	CASSLDSAQQPQHF
TRBV10-2	-	TRBJ1-6	TRBD1	TGCGCCAGCAGCCCTGGACAGGGGTATAATTCACCCCTCCACTTT	CASSPGQGYNSPLHF
TRBV2	-	TRBJ1-6	-	TGTGCCAGCGAGGATACTCTGAATTCACCCCTCCACTTT	CASEDTLNSPLHF